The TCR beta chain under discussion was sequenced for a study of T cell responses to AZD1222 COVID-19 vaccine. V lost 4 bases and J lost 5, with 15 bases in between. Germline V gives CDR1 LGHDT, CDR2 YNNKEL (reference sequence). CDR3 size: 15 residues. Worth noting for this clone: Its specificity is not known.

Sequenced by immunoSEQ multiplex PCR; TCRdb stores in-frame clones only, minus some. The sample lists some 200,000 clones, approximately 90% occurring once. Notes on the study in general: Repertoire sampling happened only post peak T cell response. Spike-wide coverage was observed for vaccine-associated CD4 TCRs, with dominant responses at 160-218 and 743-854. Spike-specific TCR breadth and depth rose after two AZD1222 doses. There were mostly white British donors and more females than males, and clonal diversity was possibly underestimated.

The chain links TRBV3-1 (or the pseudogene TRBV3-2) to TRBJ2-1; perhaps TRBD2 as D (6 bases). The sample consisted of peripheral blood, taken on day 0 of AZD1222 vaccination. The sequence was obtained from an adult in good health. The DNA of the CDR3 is TGTGCCAGCAGCCCCAGTTGGAGGGTTGACAATGAGCAGTTCTTC. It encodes CASSPSWRVDNEQFF.